The 16 T cell receptor beta chains reported below all come from one sample, sequenced in a study of identical twins. MiXCR was run by TCRdb on the 5' RACE reads, yielding one entry per CDR3 protein. The sample consists of more than 1.5 million distinct CDR3 sequences, under 35% of them appearing once. The sequencing input was cord blood. Receptors originate from a newborn girl in good health.

As regards this clonotype: Germline and junction disagree at one end, which may indicate a read error. The chain couples TRBV12-3 or TRBV12-4 to TRBJ1-4, with D uncertain. The CDR3 totals 13 residues. The CDR3 reads CASSRTKNGKLFF. CDR3 DNA: TGTGCCAGCAGCAGAACTAAAAATGGAAAACTGTTTTTT.

This clonotype was seen a handful of times. The chain couples TRBV7-6 to TRBJ2-1; 14 bases fit TRBD2. Germline trimming cut 5 bases from V and 8 bases from J; bases unmatched to any gene: 5. CDR1 and CDR2 (germline): SGHVS, FNYEAQ. CDR3 length: 15 amino acids. CDR3 nucleotide sequence: TGTGCCAGCAGCAGGACTAGCGGGGGGTTTCATGAGCAGTTCTTC. This translates into CASSRTSGGFHEQFF.

This chain links TRBV12-3 or TRBV12-4 with TRBJ2-1; either TRBD1 or TRBD2 may fit D (5 bases each). V was shortened by 5 bases and J by 8 bases, with 19 bases between the two germline ends. This CDR3 is 15 amino acids long. CDR3 amino acids: CASSPNPGPYDEQFF. CDR3 in DNA: TGTGCCAGCAGTCCAAATCCGGGACCGTACGATGAGCAGTTCTTC.

The chain recombines TRBV28 with TRBJ2-7; 14 positions agree with TRBD2. Germline CDR1 MDHEN, CDR2 SYDVKM. The J segment lost 4 bases and the V segment lost 6 bases, leaving 8 bases of the junction unmatched. CDR3 length: 16 amino acids. The CDR3: CASRRGTSGSRYEQYF. The CDR3 DNA sequence: TGTGCCAGCAGACGTGGGACTAGCGGGAGCAGGTACGAGCAGTACTTC.

This clonotype has just one count. The chain links TRBV5-5 to TRBJ2-2; D uncertain. V dropped 5 bases and J dropped 6 bases, with 11 bases sitting between them. Germline CDR1 reads SGHKS; CDR2 reads YYEKEE (reference sequence). The CDR3 loop spans 13 amino acids. CDR3 sequence reads: CASRPFGPGELFF. CDR3 DNA: TGTGCCAGCAGACCATTTGGCCCCGGGGAGCTGTTTTTT.

This clonotype was seen a few times. The chain carries TRBV5-1 and TRBJ2-5, with 9 bases lining up with TRBD1. CDR1 is SGHRS, CDR2 YFSETQ, per germline. The CDR3 totals 17 residues. V gave up 4 bases and J gave up 11 bases; unmatched junction bases: 21. The DNA for the CDR3 is TGCGCCAGCAGCACCGGGACAGGGATCAATCAGGGGAATGAGCAGTACTTC. Its protein is CASSTGTGINQGNEQYF.

Note on this clonotype: Mismatch with germline at one junction end may stem from a read error. The V and J genes are TRBV19 and TRBJ2-1; the match to TRBD1 covers 7 bases. Per the germline V gene, CDR1 is LNHDA and CDR2 is SQIVND (reference sequence). This CDR3 comprises 15 residues. CDR3 in amino acids: CSSSARDRAYNEQFF. Written as DNA, the CDR3 is TGTTCCAGTAGTGCCAGAGACAGGGCCTACAATGAGCAGTTCTTC.

The rearrangement links TRBV20-1 to TRBJ2-7; the match to TRBD2 covers 8 bases. V lost 3 bases, J lost 12 bases, and 16 bases stayed unmatched. CDR3 size: 14 residues. The germline CDR1 and CDR2 sequences are DFQATT and SNEGSKA (reference sequence). CDR3: CSASPGRAEETLYF. CDR3 bases: TGCAGTGCTAGTCCCGGGAGGGCTGAAGAGACCCTGTACTTC.

On this clonotype itself: The CDR3 does not close with the conserved phenylalanine or tryptophan, likely indicating a read error. J is TRBJ2-7 and V is TRBV5-1; D not resolved. The CDR3 contains 14 residues. Deletions cut 0 bases from V and 2 bases from J, with 9 bases between. Germline V gives CDR1 SGHRS, CDR2 YFSETQ. The CDR3 reads CASSLGSSTYEQYY. CDR3 sequence (DNA): TGCGCCAGCAGCTTGGGCTCGTCGACCTACGAGCAGTACTAC.

The chain carries TRBV29-1 and TRBJ2-1; TRBD2 aligns across 8 bases. Germline CDR1 and CDR2: SQVTM and ANQGSEA. The CDR3 has 12 residues. With 6 bases clipped from V and 10 bases from J, the junction kept 8 bases outside the gene matches. The CDR3 nucleotides are TGCAGCGTCACCGAAACTAGCGGCGAGCAGTTCTTC. Translation gives CSVTETSGEQFF.

This clonotype was seen only a few times. The rearrangement uses TRBV24-1 and TRBJ2-1; 8 nucleotides match TRBD1. The junction had 15 bases not matched to a gene; V was cut back by 5 bases and J by 7 bases. This CDR3 is 17 amino acids long. Looked up from germline, CDR1 is KGHDR and CDR2 is SFDVKD. This CDR3 reads CATSGRSQGAISNEQFF. The CDR3 nucleotides read TGTGCCACCAGTGGAAGGTCCCAGGGGGCAATTAGTAATGAGCAGTTCTTC.

The J gene is TRBJ1-5, the V gene TRBV20-1; no firm D call. This CDR3 region has 14 residues. The germline V gene has CDR1 DFQATT and CDR2 SNEGSKA (reference sequence). V was pared by 0 bases and J by 2 bases, with 8 bases between. CDR3 sequence reads: CSARDPQGNQPQHF. In DNA, the CDR3 is TGCAGTGCTAGAGATCCTCAGGGCAATCAGCCCCAGCATTTT.

This clonotype was picked up a small number of times. The gene calls are TRBV6-1 and TRBJ1-4; D not resolved. The germline CDR1 and CDR2 sequences are MNHNS and SASEGT. Trimming pared 2 bases from V and 4 bases from J, leaving 11 bases between. The CDR3 runs to 15 residues. The CDR3: CASSELQSNNEKLFF. The CDR3 DNA follows: TGTGCCAGCAGTGAACTGCAGTCCAATAATGAAAAACTGTTTTTT.

The rearrangement uses TRBV29-1 and TRBJ2-5; maybe TRBD1 (6 bases). The DNA end lines up better with TRBJ2-7; the J call may be wrong. The CDR3 has 18 residues. The germline V gene has CDR1 SQVTM and CDR2 ANQGSEA. The CDR3: CSVVGRLGGPKGSYEQYF. The CDR3 coding sequence is TGCAGCGTTGTGGGCCGGTTAGGGGGTCCCAAGGGCTCCTACGAGCAGTACTTC.

The chain uses TRBV20-1 and TRBJ2-7, with 8 bases aligning to TRBD1. The CDR3 length is 14 residues. Trimming took 0 bases from V and 5 from J; bases not matched to a gene: 6. CDR1 is DFQATT, CDR2 SNEGSKA, per germline (reference sequence). CDR3 nucleotide sequence: TGCAGTGCTAGAGATCCCCGGACAGGGAACGAGCAGTACTTC. Translation gives CSARDPRTGNEQYF.

The chain combines TRBV5-1 with TRBJ1-2, with 11 bases that match TRBD1. The CDR3 extends over 15 amino acids. Germline CDR1 SGHRS, CDR2 YFSETQ. V lost 1 base to trimming and J lost 8 bases; unmatched junction nucleotides: 7. CDR3: CASSLNGQGAQGYTF. CDR3 nucleotides: TGCGCCAGCAGCTTGAACGGACAGGGGGCACAAGGCTACACCTTC.